A selection of T cell receptor beta chains follows, all from one sample in a study of CD8 T cells in ankylosing spondylitis. TCRdb processed the 5' RACE reads anew with MiXCR; each CDR3 protein has one entry. This sample carries 220,000 or so distinct CDR3 sequences, over 9.5% of them seen once, and the ten largest clones take about 19%. Sequenced input: blood, either unsorted or a sorted T cell fraction (not recorded which). The receptors were sampled from a male donor with ankylosing spondylitis or in good health (not recorded which). The CDR3 runs from the conserved cysteine through the conserved F or W. Fields, in order: J gene, V gene, D gene, CDR3 length, clone size, CDR3 DNA, CDR3 protein. D genes are given only for firm matches. Size tells how often a clone was seen (once, few, many) or the class of an expanded clone, and some rows leave it out.

TRBJ2-7 TRBV19 NA 15 NA TGTGCCAGTAGTGGCGGCGCAGGGTATTTGGGCGAGCAGTACTTC CASSGGAGYLGEQYF
TRBJ2-4 TRBV4-2 NA 16 few TGTGCCAGCAGCCTCCAAACGGGGGCCGGCGAAAACATTCAGTACTTC CASSLQTGAGENIQYF
TRBJ2-6 TRBV20-1 NA 15 few TGCAGTGCTAGAGCGGAGGGGCGTGGGGCCAACGTCCTGACTTTC CSARAEGRGANVLTF
TRBJ2-5 TRBV5-1 NA 15 NA TGCGCCAGCAGCGTGGGACAATCGGGGCAAGAGACCCAGTACTTC CASSVGQSGQETQYF
TRBJ1-2 TRBV28 NA 15 many TGTGCCAGCAGCCCAGTACAGGCAGGAAACTATGGCTACACCTTC CASSPVQAGNYGYTF
TRBJ2-3 TRBV7-2 TRBD2 16 few TGTGCCAGCAGCCCGATGGGCGGGGGGGCCCCAGATACGCAGTATTTT CASSPMGGGAPDTQYF
TRBJ2-1 TRBV5-1 TRBD2 15 NA TGCGCCAGCAGCTTACGCGGGGGGGACTACAATGAGCAGTTCTTC CASSLRGGDYNEQFF
TRBJ2-5 TRBV27 TRBD1 15 few TGTGCCAGCAGATCGCAGGGGGCGAGTGGAGAGACCCAGTACTTC CASRSQGASGETQYF
TRBJ1-3 TRBV3-1 NA 17 many TGTGCCAGCAGCCAGCCCCGCGGACGGTTCTCTGGAAACACCATATATTTT CASSQPRGRFSGNTIYF
TRBJ2-6 TRBV7-2 NA 15 many TGTGCCAGCAGCTTATCAGGGAGGGGGGCCAACGTCCTGACTTTC CASSLSGRGANVLTF
TRBJ2-7 TRBV7-7 TRBD1 15 many TGTGCTAGCAGCTCCTCCCCGACAGGGGTACACGAGCAGTACTTC CASSSSPTGVHEQYF
TRBJ1-5 TRBV15 NA 16 NA TGTGCCACCAGCGGGGAGGGCCGTTTAGGATCAGGCCCCCAGCATTTT CATSGEGRLGSGPQHF
TRBJ2-2 TRBV12-3/TRBV12-4 TRBD2 15 many TGTGCCAGCAGACTAGCGGGGGGGCCAATCGGGGAGCTGTTTTTT CASRLAGGPIGELFF
TRBJ1-2 TRBV7-8 NA 13 NA TGTGCCAGCAGCGGGTGGGTGAACTATGGCTACACCTTC CASSGWVNYGYTF
TRBJ2-3 TRBV7-2 NA 16 many TGTGCCAGCAGCTTAGCCCCCCGAGGGGGGGCAGATACGCAGTATTTT CASSLAPRGGADTQYF
TRBJ2-7 TRBV11-1 NA 13 many TGTGCCAGCAGCTTTACAGGGATCCACGAGCAGTACTTC CASSFTGIHEQYF
TRBJ2-1 TRBV5-6 NA 13 many TGTGCCAGCAGGTCTGCCGGGGCCAATGAGCAGTTCTTC CASRSAGANEQFF
TRBJ2-1 TRBV3-1 TRBD2 14 many TGTGCCAGCAGCCAACTAGCGGGGGAATTTGAGCAGTTCTTC CASSQLAGEFEQFF
TRBJ1-2 TRBV20-1 NA 15 many TGCAGTGCTAGAGATTCAGCGCGGAGTAACTATGGCTACACCTTC CSARDSARSNYGYTF
TRBJ1-2 TRBV5-6 NA 18 NA TGTGCCAGCAGCGTCTCAATCCCTCAGATGACATCTAACTATGGCTACACCTTC CASSVSIPQMTSNYGYTF
TRBJ2-1 TRBV5-1 NA 12 many TGCGCCAGCAGCACCGCCGACAATGAGCAGTTCTTC CASSTADNEQFF
TRBJ2-1 TRBV3-1 NA 17 NA TGTGCCAGCTGCCAAGCAACAGGGCGGAATACCTACAATGAGCAGTTCTTC CASCQATGRNTYNEQFF
TRBJ2-7 TRBV6-5 TRBD2 17 NA TGTGCCAGCAGTTACTCGATTACTAGCGGGGGACACTACGAGCAGTACTTC CASSYSITSGGHYEQYF
TRBJ2-7 TRBV20-1 TRBD1 16 few TGCAGTGCTCCCGGCGGGTGGGGACAGGGGGACTACGAGCAGTACTTC CSAPGGWGQGDYEQYF
TRBJ1-5 TRBV10-3 NA 12 many TGTGCCATCCGAGACGGGAATCAGCCCCAGCATTTT CAIRDGNQPQHF